This section outlines one TCR beta chain sequence together with its context. The data derive from a study of blood T cell repertoires in COVID-19. Across the whole study: From the United States, Italy and Spain came samples of acute and convalescent COVID-19. T cells, B-cell-depleted T cells, or PBMCs provided the cDNA or gDNA that served as material.

In the original workflow: Cell counts per sample came from amplifying reference gene primers. The data were produced by immunoSEQ multiplex PCR, yet TCRdb's version contains in-frame clones alone and is incomplete. That table supplies the V and J calls and clone size; D and trimming were determined from the DNA. Here the sample spans around 70,000 clones, around 88% being singletons. The sequence derives from a man aged 60 to 69 with acute or convalescent COVID-19. Sequencing was carried out using peripheral blood.

The CDR3 DNA reads TGTGCCATCAGTGGAAGGGGTCAAGAGACCCAGTACTTC. Protein product: CAISGRGQETQYF. This rearrangement joins TRBV10-3 to TRBJ2-5; TRBD1 is a possible D gene (5 bases). The CDR3 has 13 amino acids. Looked up from germline, CDR1 is ENHRY and CDR2 is SYGVKD. Trimming removed 4 bases from V and 2 bases from J, with 8 bases in between.